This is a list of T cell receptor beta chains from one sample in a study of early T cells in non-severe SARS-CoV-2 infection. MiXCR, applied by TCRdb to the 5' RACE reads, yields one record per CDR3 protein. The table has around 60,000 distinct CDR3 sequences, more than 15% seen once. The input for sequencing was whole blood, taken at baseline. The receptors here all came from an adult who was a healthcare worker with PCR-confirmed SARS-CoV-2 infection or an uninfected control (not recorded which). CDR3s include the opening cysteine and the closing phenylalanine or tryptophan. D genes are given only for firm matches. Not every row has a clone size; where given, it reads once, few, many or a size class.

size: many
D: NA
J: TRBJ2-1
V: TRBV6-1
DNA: TGTGCCAGCAGTGAACCGCTAGGGACTCCGAGCAATGAGCAGTTCTTC
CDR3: CASSEPLGTPSNEQFF

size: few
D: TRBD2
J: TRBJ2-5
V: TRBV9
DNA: TGTGCCAGCAGCGTATCTAGCGGGATGGAGACCCAGTACTTC
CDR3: CASSVSSGMETQYF

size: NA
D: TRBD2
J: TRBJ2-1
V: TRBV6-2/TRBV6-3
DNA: TGTGCCAGCAGTTACCTCCCTAGCGGGACGGGGAATGAGCAGTTCTTC
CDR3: CASSYLPSGTGNEQFF

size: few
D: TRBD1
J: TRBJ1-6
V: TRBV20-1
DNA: TGCAGTGCAAACGCCCTGGGACAGGATAATTCACCCCTCCACTTT
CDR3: CSANALGQDNSPLHF

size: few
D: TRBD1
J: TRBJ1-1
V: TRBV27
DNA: TGTGCCAGCAGTTTCTCAGGGGGCACTGAAGCTTTCTTT
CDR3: CASSFSGGTEAFF

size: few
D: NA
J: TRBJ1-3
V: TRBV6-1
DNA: TGTGCCAGCAGTGAGAGTACTAAGCCTGGAAACACCATATATTTT
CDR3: CASSESTKPGNTIYF

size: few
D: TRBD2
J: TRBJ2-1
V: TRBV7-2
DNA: TGTGCCAGCAGCCTGACTAGCGGGAGCCAACGCTCCTACAATGAGCAGTTCTTC
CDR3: CASSLTSGSQRSYNEQFF

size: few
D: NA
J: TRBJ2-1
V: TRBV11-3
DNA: TGTGCCAGCAGCTCCGGGACGAGGAATGAGCAGTTCTTC
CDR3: CASSSGTRNEQFF

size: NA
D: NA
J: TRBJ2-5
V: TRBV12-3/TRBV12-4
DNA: TGTGCCAGCAGTTTAGGCGAGGGGGTAAAGACCCAGTACTTC
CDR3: CASSLGEGVKTQYF

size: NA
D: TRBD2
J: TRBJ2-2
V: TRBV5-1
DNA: TGCGCCAGCAGCTCCTGGCTAGCGGGAAGCACCGGGGAGCTGTTTTTT
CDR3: CASSSWLAGSTGELFF

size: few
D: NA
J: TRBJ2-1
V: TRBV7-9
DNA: TGTGCCAGCAGCTTAGGGCAGGGGTCCTACAATGAGCAGTTCTTC
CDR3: CASSLGQGSYNEQFF

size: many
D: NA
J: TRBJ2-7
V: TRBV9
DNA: TGTGCCAGCAGCTCTCCCGGGCGCGAGCAGTACTTC
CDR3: CASSSPGREQYF